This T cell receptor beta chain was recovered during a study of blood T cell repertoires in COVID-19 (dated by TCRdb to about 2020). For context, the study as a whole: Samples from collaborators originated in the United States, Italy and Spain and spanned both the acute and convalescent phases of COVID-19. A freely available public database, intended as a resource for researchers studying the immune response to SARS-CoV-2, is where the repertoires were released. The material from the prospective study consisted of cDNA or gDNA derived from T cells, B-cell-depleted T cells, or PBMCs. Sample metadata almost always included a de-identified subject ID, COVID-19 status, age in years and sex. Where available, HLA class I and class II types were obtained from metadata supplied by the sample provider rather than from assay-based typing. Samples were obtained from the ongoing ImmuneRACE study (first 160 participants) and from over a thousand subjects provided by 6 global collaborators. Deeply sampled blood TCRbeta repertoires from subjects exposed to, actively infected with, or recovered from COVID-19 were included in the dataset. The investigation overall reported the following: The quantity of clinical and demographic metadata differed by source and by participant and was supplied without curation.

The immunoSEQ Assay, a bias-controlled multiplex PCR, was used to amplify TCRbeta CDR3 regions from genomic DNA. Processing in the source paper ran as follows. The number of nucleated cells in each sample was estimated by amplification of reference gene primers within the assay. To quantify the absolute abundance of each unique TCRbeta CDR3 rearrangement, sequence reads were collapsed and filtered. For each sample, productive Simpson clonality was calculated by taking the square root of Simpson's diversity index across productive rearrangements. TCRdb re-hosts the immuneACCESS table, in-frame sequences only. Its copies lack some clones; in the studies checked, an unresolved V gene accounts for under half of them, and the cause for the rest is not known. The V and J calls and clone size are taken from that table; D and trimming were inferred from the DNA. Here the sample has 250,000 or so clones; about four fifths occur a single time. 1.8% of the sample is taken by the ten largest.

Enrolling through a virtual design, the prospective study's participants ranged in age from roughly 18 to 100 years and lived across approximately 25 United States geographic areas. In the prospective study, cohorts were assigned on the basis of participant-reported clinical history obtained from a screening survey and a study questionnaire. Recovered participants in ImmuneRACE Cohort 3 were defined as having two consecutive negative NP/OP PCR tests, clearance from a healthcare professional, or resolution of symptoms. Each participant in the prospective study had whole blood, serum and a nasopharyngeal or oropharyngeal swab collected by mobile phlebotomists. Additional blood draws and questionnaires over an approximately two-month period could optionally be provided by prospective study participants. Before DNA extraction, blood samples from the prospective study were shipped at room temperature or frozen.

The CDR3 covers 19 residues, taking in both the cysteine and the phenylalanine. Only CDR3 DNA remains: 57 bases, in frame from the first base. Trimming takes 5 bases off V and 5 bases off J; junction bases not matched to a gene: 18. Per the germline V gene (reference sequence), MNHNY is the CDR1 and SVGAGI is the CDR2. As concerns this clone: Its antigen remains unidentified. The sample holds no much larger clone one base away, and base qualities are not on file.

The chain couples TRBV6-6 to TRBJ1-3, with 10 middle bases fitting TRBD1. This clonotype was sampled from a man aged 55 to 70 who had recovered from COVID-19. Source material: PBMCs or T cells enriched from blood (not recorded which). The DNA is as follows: TGTGCCAGCAGTCCGAGGGGGACAGGGGCCTTCGACCGCCGAAACACCATATATTTT. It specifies CASSPRGTGAFDRRNTIYF.